The source of this T cell receptor beta chain is a study of blood T cells in healthy people across ages. Primed by a sample-barcoded 5' primer and a J-beta primer mix, a second PCR proceeded for 7 to 11 cycles. Template switching added a 12-random-nucleotide identifier to every cDNA molecule. All samples gave at least 2.5 million CDR3-containing paired-end reads. From the 5' RACE reads, TCRdb called clonotypes with MiXCR, one entry per CDR3 protein. This sample has 450,000 to 700,000 distinct CDR3 sequences; 25% to 30% occur once, and the top ten carry less than 20%. The receptor comes from a woman in her seventies in good health. Sequenced: blood.

CDR3 sequence reads: CSAPGAAYEQYF. The CDR3 nucleotides are TGCAGTGCCCCGGGCGCTGCCTACGAGCAGTACTTC. The chain recombines TRBV20-1 with TRBJ2-7; D gene ambiguous. Deletions cut 6 bases from V and 2 bases from J, with 11 bases between. The CDR3 extends over 12 amino acids. CDR1 is DFQATT and CDR2 is SNEGSKA in the germline V gene (reference sequence).